This entry is about one T cell receptor (beta chain). The assay was immunoSEQ multiplex PCR, and TCRdb's table has in-frame clones only and misses some. This table holds around 250,000 clones, just under 90% found once. This sample was taken from a study of blood T cell repertoires in COVID-19. V lost 3 bases to trimming and J lost 8 bases; unmatched junction nucleotides: 7. The CDR3 covers 14 residues. CDR1 and CDR2 (germline): LNHDA, SQIVND (reference sequence). The age range of participants was about 18 to 90 years, with residence in about two dozen US areas. The rearrangement links TRBV19 to TRBJ1-2; 9 bases match TRBD1. Sequencing was performed on PBMCs or T cells enriched from blood (not recorded which). This TCR was sampled from a woman aged 25 to 39 with acute COVID-19. In DNA, the CDR3 is TGTGCCAGTAGTATCCCGGGACAGGGCGGCGGCTACACCTTC. It codes for CASSIPGQGGGYTF.